These 32 T cell receptor beta chains came from one sample sequenced in a study of cytomegalovirus exposure and HLA in healthy donors. PCR was performed using 60 Vbeta and 13 Jbeta primers. The repertoire was sequenced with immunoSEQ multiplex PCR; TCRdb's copy has only in-frame clones and lacks some. The sample includes fewer than 200,000 clones, 60% to 85% seen only once; the top ten take 0.7% to 0.8%. What was sequenced was PBMCs. These receptors all stem from a female donor in good health and CMV-seronegative.

Details on this clone: One junction end does not reproduce the germline sequence, and a read error may be involved. V and J are TRBV5-1 and TRBJ2-7, with D maybe TRBD2 (6 bases). The CDR3 consists of 12 residues. Germline V lookup: CDR1 SGHRS, CDR2 YFSETQ. The CDR3 nucleotides read TGCGCCAGCAGCCGGGGGTCCTACGGGCAGTACTTC. Its protein is CASSRGSYGQYF. Combining the CDR3 with reference TRBV5-1 and TRBJ2-7 gives the whole variable domain KAGVTQTPRYLIKTRGQQVTLSCSPISGHRSVSWYQQTPGQGLQFLFEYFSETQRNKGNFPGRFSGRQFSNSRSEMNVSTLELGDSALYLCASSRGSYGQYFGPGTRLTVT.

The chain has TRBV5-1 and TRBJ2-7; tentatively, D is TRBD2 (6 bases). V was cut by 7 bases and J by 1 base, with 18 bases left in between. This CDR3 region has 15 residues. The V gene's germline CDR1 is SGHRS and CDR2 YFSETQ. This CDR3 reads CASGSGSGVSYEQYF. In DNA, the CDR3 is TGCGCCAGCGGGTCGGGCTCGGGGGTTTCCTACGAGCAGTACTTC. The full variable domain, its missing parts supplied by reference TRBV5-1 and TRBJ2-7, is KAGVTQTPRYLIKTRGQQVTLSCSPISGHRSVSWYQQTPGQGLQFLFEYFSETQRNKGNFPGRFSGRQFSNSRSEMNVSTLELGDSALYLCASGSGSGVSYEQYFGPGTRLTVT.

The chain links TRBV9 to TRBJ2-5; TRBD2 matches 10 bases. V shed 0 bases, J shed 9 bases, and the junction held 8 bases outside the gene matches. Germline V gene sequence: CDR1 SGDLS, CDR2 YYNGEE. The CDR3 extends over 15 amino acids. CDR3 coding DNA: TGTGCCAGCAGCGTAGAGCGGGGGGGCTGGGAGGCCCAGTACTTC. This encodes CASSVERGGWEAQYF.

This chain joins TRBV4-2 and TRBJ2-5, with D hard to call. In germline, CDR1 is LGHNA, CDR2 YNFKEQ. Trimming shortened V by 0 bases and J by 7 bases, and 9 bases separated the two germline ends. This CDR3 comprises 13 residues. The chain's CDR3 is CASSQERSGTQYF. The DNA for the CDR3 is TGTGCCAGCAGCCAAGAAAGGTCAGGGACCCAGTACTTC.

The CDR3 here is CASSLPGSGELFF. DNA for the CDR3: TGTGCCAGCAGCTTACCCGGGAGCGGGGAGCTGTTTTTT. The V gene is TRBV7-8, the J gene TRBJ2-2; maybe TRBD2 (6 bases). V lost 2 bases and J lost 7, with 8 bases in between. CDR1 and CDR2 from the germline V gene are SGHVS and FQNEAQ. The CDR3 runs 13 residues.

The chain couples TRBV28 to TRBJ2-5; D uncertain. The CDR3 consists of 11 residues. Germline CDR1 is MDHEN and CDR2 is SYDVKM. Trimming stripped 5 bases from V and 5 bases from J, with 6 bases between. In DNA, the CDR3 is TGTGCCAGCAGTGTACGGGAGACCCAGTACTTC. Its translation is CASSVRETQYF.

This clone was seen a few times. This rearrangement joins TRBV11-2 to TRBJ2-5; D is undetermined. There are 13 residues in the CDR3. With 2 bases removed from V and 5 bases from J, the gap between germline ends came to 9 bases. Germline lookup yields CDR1 SGHAT and CDR2 FQNNGV. The CDR3 DNA sequence: TGTGCCAGCAGCTTACAGGTTTTTGAGACCCAGTACTTC. Amino acid sequence: CASSLQVFETQYF.

The V call is TRBV25-1, the J call TRBJ2-4; D is perhaps TRBD1 (5 bases). The V and J ends lost 6 bases and 0 bases respectively, with 9 bases between them. This CDR3 is 14 amino acids long. Germline V gene lookup returns CDR1 MGHDK and CDR2 SYGVNS. In nucleotides, the CDR3 is TGTGCCAGCAGCGACAGTATAGCCAAAAACATTCAGTACTTC. It encodes CASSDSIAKNIQYF.

This chain connects TRBV7-3 to TRBJ2-2, with TRBD1 matching 9 bases. The trim removed 5 bases at V and 4 bases at J, leaving 20 bases unmatched. Germline CDR1 is SGHTA and CDR2 is FQGTGA. This CDR3 comprises 20 residues. CDR3 in amino acids: CASSLTSPGQGVVSTGELFF. In DNA form, the CDR3 reads TGTGCCAGCAGCCTGACTTCTCCGGGACAGGGAGTAGTGAGCACCGGGGAGCTGTTTTTT.

J is TRBJ1-6 and V is TRBV6-1; D remains unclear. Germline V lookup: CDR1 MNHNS, CDR2 SASEGT. V lost 10 bases, J lost 7 bases, and 17 bases lay in between. The CDR3 is 14 residues long. The CDR3 DNA is TGTGCCACGAGCTCCGGGAACAACAATTCACCCCTCCACTTT. This gives the protein CATSSGNNNSPLHF.

This clone was seen a few times. The rearrangement links TRBV25-1 to TRBJ2-1, with TRBD2 identical over 10 bases. Germline V gene sequence: CDR1 MGHDK, CDR2 SYGVNS. V gave up 1 base and J gave up 8 bases; unmatched junction bases: 11. This CDR3 region has 17 residues. This chain's CDR3 is CASSEWATSGIRDEQFF. CDR3 sequence (DNA): TGTGCCAGCAGTGAATGGGCCACTAGCGGGATAAGAGATGAGCAGTTCTTC.

The chain carries TRBV6-1 and TRBJ2-5; TRBD2 agrees at 7 bases. This CDR3 is 13 amino acids long. J was trimmed by 2 bases and V by 7 bases; bases with no gene match: 4. Looked up from germline, CDR1 is MNHNS and CDR2 is SASEGT. The CDR3 DNA follows: TGTGCCAGCATGCGGGGGACTCAAGAGACCCAGTACTTC. Translating gives CASMRGTQETQYF.

This sequence joins TRBV30 and TRBJ2-5; a possible D gene is TRBD2 (6 bases). The J call may be in error: the DNA end matches TRBJ2-7 better. Germline V gene lookup returns CDR1 GTSNPN and CDR2 SVGIG (reference sequence). There are 13 residues in the CDR3. CDR3 nucleotides: TGTGCCTGGAGCCCTAGACTAGACTACGAGCAGTACTTC. Protein sequence: CAWSPRLDYEQYF.

This clone has a handful of counts. J is TRBJ1-1 and V is TRBV19; D unclear. The CDR3 spans 13 residues. The germline CDR1 and CDR2 sequences are LNHDA and SQIVND (reference sequence). Trimming removed 8 bases at V and 1 base at J, with 11 bases between. The CDR3 reads CASFEQSNTEAFF. In DNA form, the CDR3 reads TGTGCCAGTTTCGAACAGTCGAACACTGAAGCTTTCTTT. The full variable domain, with the rest looked up from reference TRBV19 and TRBJ1-1, is DGGITQSPKYLFRKEGQNVTLSCEQNLNHDAMYWYRQDPGQGLRLIYYSQIVNDFQKGDIAEGYSVSREKKESFPLTVTSAQKNPTAFYLCASFEQSNTEAFFGQGTRLTVV.

This clone was observed a single time. V and J are TRBV27 and TRBJ2-1; 9 positions agree with TRBD1. CDR3 length equals 15 residues. Germline trimming cut 4 bases from V and 4 bases from J; bases unmatched to any gene: 5. Germline assignment: CDR1 MNHEY and CDR2 SMNVEV (reference sequence). The CDR3 region is CASSWRDRAYNEQFF. Here the CDR3 DNA reads TGTGCCAGCAGTTGGCGGGACAGGGCGTACAATGAGCAGTTCTTC.

This clone was observed a few times. The junction departs from germline at one end; a sequencing error may be responsible. V is TRBV27 and J is TRBJ2-5; tentative D call: TRBD2 (6 bases). There are 15 residues in the CDR3. The germline CDR1 and CDR2 sequences are MNHEY and SMNVEV (reference sequence). CDR3 in DNA: TGTGCCAGCAGTGTATCCGGGACTCCCAGGGAGACCCAGTACTTC. The encoded protein is CASSVSGTPRETQYF.

V is TRBV6-5 and J is TRBJ1-3; maybe TRBD1 (5 bases). Looked up from germline, CDR1 is MNHEY and CDR2 is SVGAGI. V was trimmed by 6 bases and J by 3 bases, leaving 15 bases between them. CDR3 length: 15 residues. This CDR3 reads CASSYQGPSGNTIYF. In DNA form, the CDR3 reads TGTGCCAGCAGCTACCAGGGCCCAAGTGGAAACACCATATATTTT.

This clone was detected once. The germline gene is not matched at one end of the junction; a read error may be the cause. The chain has TRBV19 and TRBJ2-6; 7 nucleotides line up with TRBD2. From germline, CDR1 is LNHDA and CDR2 SQIVND (reference sequence). This CDR3 spans 15 amino acids. The CDR3 is CASSITGGGANGLTF. In DNA, the CDR3 is TGTGCCAGTAGTATCACCGGGGGAGGGGCCAACGGCCTGACTTTC.

This sequence joins TRBV10-3 and TRBJ1-2; TRBD1 agrees at 7 bases. Germline-derived CDR1 and CDR2 are ENHRY and SYGVKD. This CDR3 is built from 14 residues. Trimming cost V 3 bases and J 8 bases; bases outside gene matches: 9. The CDR3 loop reads CAISDLGTAPGYTF. The CDR3 DNA follows: TGTGCCATCAGTGACCTTGGGACAGCGCCGGGCTACACCTTC.

The V and J genes are TRBV7-2 and TRBJ1-2; TRBD1 aligns across 9 bases. The V segment lost 5 bases and the J segment 7 bases; nucleotides outside the gene matches: 8. Germline assignment: CDR1 SGHTA and CDR2 FQGNSA. The CDR3 runs to 14 residues. In nucleotides, the CDR3 is TGTGCCAGCAGCCCATTCGGACAGGGGTTTGGCTACACCTTC. Translating gives CASSPFGQGFGYTF.

This clone was counted only a few times. V is TRBV4-1 and J is TRBJ1-4; TRBD1 might be the D (6 bases). V dropped 4 bases and J dropped 5 bases, with 11 bases sitting between them. CDR3 length: 14 amino acids. Germline CDR1 and CDR2: MGHRA and YSYEKL. Written as DNA, the CDR3 is TGCGCCAGCAGCCCCCAGGGGACGAATGAAAAACTGTTTTTT. This gives the protein CASSPQGTNEKLFF.

V and J are TRBV4-3 and TRBJ1-2; 7 bases are shared with TRBD1. The CDR3 spans 15 residues. V lost 1 base to trimming and J lost 5 bases; unmatched junction nucleotides: 7. CDR1 and CDR2 (germline): LGHNA, YSLEER. DNA of the CDR3: TGCGCCAGCAGCCAAGCTAATACAGGGGATTATGGCTACACCTTC. It yields the protein CASSQANTGDYGYTF.

V gene TRBV5-1 combines with J gene TRBJ2-3; TRBD2 matches at 9 bases. The CDR3 is 15 amino acids. V shed 5 bases, J shed 2 bases, and the junction held 6 bases outside the gene matches. Germline CDR1 is SGHRS and CDR2 is YFSETQ. This chain's CDR3 is CASRNSGGPTDTQYF. CDR3 bases: TGCGCCAGCAGAAATAGCGGGGGCCCCACAGATACGCAGTATTTT.

This clone came up a few times. The chain has TRBV7-2 and TRBJ2-1; 7 bases agree with TRBD2. J was trimmed by 10 bases and V by 5 bases; bases with no gene match: 5. Germline V gives CDR1 SGHTA, CDR2 FQGNSA. The CDR3 runs to 12 residues. DNA of the CDR3: TGTGCCAGCAGCCGTAGGGGAGGGGAGCAGTTCTTC. Protein product: CASSRRGGEQFF.

The genes are TRBV28 and TRBJ1-2; a weak D match, TRBD1 (6 bases). The CDR3 is 15 amino acids. Per the germline V gene, CDR1 is MDHEN and CDR2 is SYDVKM. V lost 6 bases, J lost 4 bases, and 18 bases lay in between. The chain's CDR3 is CASRSNQGLIYGYTF. The CDR3 DNA is TGTGCCAGCAGATCTAACCAGGGGCTGATCTATGGCTACACCTTC.

In its sample, this clone was seen a few times. The chain joins TRBV11-3 to TRBJ2-2, with TRBD2 matching over 10 bases. The CDR3 is 14 residues long. The J segment lost 7 bases and the V segment lost 6 bases, leaving 5 bases of the junction unmatched. The germline CDR1 and CDR2 sequences are SGHNT and YENEEA. The CDR3 protein is CASSLAGEVGELFF. The CDR3 coding sequence is TGTGCCAGCAGTCTAGCGGGAGAGGTCGGGGAGCTGTTTTTT. The full variable domain, in which reference TRBV11-3 and TRBJ2-2 provide the parts outside the CDR3, is EAGVVQSPRYKIIEKKQPVAFWCNPISGHNTLYWYLQNLGQGPELLIRYENEEAVDDSQLPKDRFSAERLKGVDSTLKIQPAELGDSAVYLCASSLAGEVGELFFGEGSRLTVL.

The chain has TRBV6-5 and TRBJ1-5; D is undetermined. Germline assignment: CDR1 MNHEY and CDR2 SVGAGI. CDR3 length: 15 amino acids. V gave up 3 bases and J gave up 1 base, with 10 bases separating them. This CDR3 is CASSYAQQSNQPQHF. As DNA, the CDR3 is TGTGCCAGCAGTTATGCCCAACAGAGCAATCAGCCCCAGCATTTT.

V and J are TRBV7-2 and TRBJ2-7; D not resolved. The CDR3 totals 17 residues. Germline values: CDR1 SGHTA, CDR2 FQGNSA. Trimming took off 0 bases at V and 4 bases at J, with 19 bases between the two ends. The CDR3 is CASSLAPWAGLKYEQYF. The CDR3 DNA reads as TGTGCCAGCAGCTTAGCCCCCTGGGCAGGCCTCAAATACGAGCAGTACTTC.

This clone occurred a few times. CDR3 coding DNA: TGCGCCAGCAGCGCGAGGACTAGCATCGGCGAGCAGTACTTC. Protein product: CASSARTSIGEQYF. This chain joins TRBV5-1 and TRBJ2-7; 8 bases are a match to TRBD2. V lost 4 bases to trimming and J lost 6 bases; unmatched junction nucleotides: 9. Germline CDR1 reads SGHRS; CDR2 reads YFSETQ. There are 14 residues in the CDR3.

This chain joins TRBV6-5 and TRBJ2-2; D not resolved. Germline V gene data show CDR1 as MNHEY and CDR2 as SVGAGI. This CDR3 contains 13 residues. Trimming pared 7 bases from V and 1 base from J, leaving 7 bases between. CDR3 amino acids: CASTSRNTGELFF. The CDR3 bases are TGTGCCAGCACTTCTAGGAACACCGGGGAGCTGTTTTTT.

The CDR3 DNA sequence: TGTGCCAGCTCCGCAGGGTTAGCTAACTATGGCTACACCTTC. Its protein product is CASSAGLANYGYTF. This sequence joins TRBV19 and TRBJ1-2, with a tentative D call TRBD1 (5 bases). The CDR3 is 14 residues long. Trimming pared 9 bases from V and 0 bases from J, leaving 14 bases between. CDR1 LNHDA and CDR2 SQIVND come from the germline V gene (reference sequence). Variable domain in full (rest from reference TRBV19 and TRBJ1-2): DGGITQSPKYLFRKEGQNVTLSCEQNLNHDAMYWYRQDPGQGLRLIYYSQIVNDFQKGDIAEGYSVSREKKESFPLTVTSAQKNPTAFYLCASSAGLANYGYTFGSGTRLTVV.

In its sample, this clone was seen a few times. This chain uses TRBV5-4 with TRBJ1-1; 8 bases align to TRBD1. The CDR3 has 15 amino acids. The V gene's germline CDR1 is SGHNT and CDR2 YYREEE (reference sequence). Unmatched junction bases numbered 9, after V lost 4 bases and J lost 4 bases. The CDR3 protein is CASSVNPTGGTEAFF. CDR3 DNA: TGTGCCAGCAGCGTTAACCCCACAGGGGGCACTGAAGCTTTCTTT. The variable domain in full, completed from reference TRBV5-4 and TRBJ1-1, reads ETGVTQSPTHLIKTRGQQVTLRCSSQSGHNTVSWYQQALGQGPQFIFQYYREEENGRGNFPPRFSGLQFPNYSSELNVNALELDDSALYLCASSVNPTGGTEAFFGQGTRLTVV.